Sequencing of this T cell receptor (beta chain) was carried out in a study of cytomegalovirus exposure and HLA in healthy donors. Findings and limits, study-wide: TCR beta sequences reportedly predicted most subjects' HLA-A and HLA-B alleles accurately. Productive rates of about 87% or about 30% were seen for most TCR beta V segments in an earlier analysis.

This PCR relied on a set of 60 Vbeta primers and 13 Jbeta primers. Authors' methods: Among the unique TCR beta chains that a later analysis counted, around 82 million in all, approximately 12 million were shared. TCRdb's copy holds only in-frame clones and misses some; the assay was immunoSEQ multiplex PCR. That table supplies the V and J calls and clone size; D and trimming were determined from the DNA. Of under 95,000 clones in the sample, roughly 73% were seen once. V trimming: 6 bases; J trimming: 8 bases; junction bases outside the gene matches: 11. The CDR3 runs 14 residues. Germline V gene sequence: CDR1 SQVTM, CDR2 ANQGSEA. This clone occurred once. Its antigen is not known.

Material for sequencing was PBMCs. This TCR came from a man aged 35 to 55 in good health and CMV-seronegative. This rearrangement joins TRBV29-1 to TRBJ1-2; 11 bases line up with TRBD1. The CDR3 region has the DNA TGCAGCGTAGGAGCTGGACAGGGGGCGGGGGGCTACACCTTC. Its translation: CSVGAGQGAGGYTF.